A selection of T cell receptor beta chains follows, all from one sample in a study of memory CD4+ T cells and cytomegalovirus serostatus. Clones were sequenced by immunoSEQ multiplex PCR, and TCRdb holds only the in-frame ones, with some missing. This table holds 70,000 or so clones, around 78% found once. Material: memory CD4+ T cells from blood. These receptors were obtained from an adult in good health and CMV-seropositive. CDR3s include the opening cysteine and the closing phenylalanine or tryptophan.

v_call	j_call	cdr3_aa
TRBV4-2	TRBJ2-1	CASSQDPSLYNEQFF
TRBV13	TRBJ1-5	CASSLRQGNQPQHF
TRBV30	TRBJ1-6	CAWSGQGLSPLHF
TRBV2	TRBJ2-3	CASSEDLAGATDTQYF
TRBV6-4	TRBJ2-1	CASSDLGTTKNEQFF
TRBV30	TRBJ2-3	CAWSKLAGSTDTQYF
TRBV2	TRBJ2-1	CASSERGVGLSRHEQFF
TRBV4-3	TRBJ2-5	CASSQGLAGAGETQYF
TRBV6-1	TRBJ1-5	CASSEALQRAQHF
TRBV5-1	TRBJ2-1	CASSLLLAGDGYNEQFF
TRBV19	TRBJ1-5	CASSIRGDALYSNQPQHF
TRBV27	TRBJ1-2	CASSWNMGESGYTF
TRBV11-2	TRBJ1-1	CASSLTLSAAEAFF
TRBV28	TRBJ1-1	CASSFHRGGTEAFF
TRBV5-1	TRBJ1-1	CASSSGRTNTEAFF
TRBV6-1	TRBJ2-2	CASSDEGELFF
TRBV7-2	TRBJ2-1	CASSLEARRSYNEQFF
TRBV11-2	TRBJ2-2	CASSPGTGDTGELFF
TRBV5-4	TRBJ1-2	CASSLDIGTANYGYTF
TRBV27	TRBJ1-5	CASSLYRGQPQHF
TRBV4-2	TRBJ1-1	CASSRHHRDPNTEAFF
TRBV19	TRBJ2-3	CASTSHGGRTDTQYF
TRBV6-6	TRBJ1-1	CASSHGQGIVAFF
TRBV29-1	TRBJ1-5	CSAGGSLNQPQHF
TRBV18	TRBJ1-5	CASSPGQGSNQPQHF
TRBV10-3	TRBJ1-2	CAIRSGQAVYGYTF
TRBV19	TRBJ2-6	CASSIDDGAGANVLTF
TRBV29-1	TRBJ2-1	CSVLSNEQFF
TRBV6-1	TRBJ1-1	CASRDEGARNTEAFF
TRBV30	TRBJ1-1	CAWSVRRIRLNTEAFF
TRBV5-1	TRBJ2-2	CASSLWGGNTGELFF
TRBV7-2	TRBJ2-3	CASSLGSASRDTQYF
TRBV13	TRBJ2-2	CASSRDRGNTGELFF
TRBV18	TRBJ2-3	CASSPSSDTQYF
TRBV4-2	TRBJ2-3	CASSQSTSGVRSTDTQYF
TRBV5-1	TRBJ1-1	CASSFQTGLNTEAFF
TRBV19	TRBJ1-1	CASSIGLLNTEAFF
TRBV30	TRBJ1-2	CAWSAPVGGYTF
TRBV28	TRBJ1-5	CASHEPSGEPQHF
TRBV5-6	TRBJ1-2	CASGRELHGYTF
TRBV19	TRBJ2-5	CASSIDRLLYF
TRBV27	TRBJ2-5	CASSQPLAGGMQTQYF